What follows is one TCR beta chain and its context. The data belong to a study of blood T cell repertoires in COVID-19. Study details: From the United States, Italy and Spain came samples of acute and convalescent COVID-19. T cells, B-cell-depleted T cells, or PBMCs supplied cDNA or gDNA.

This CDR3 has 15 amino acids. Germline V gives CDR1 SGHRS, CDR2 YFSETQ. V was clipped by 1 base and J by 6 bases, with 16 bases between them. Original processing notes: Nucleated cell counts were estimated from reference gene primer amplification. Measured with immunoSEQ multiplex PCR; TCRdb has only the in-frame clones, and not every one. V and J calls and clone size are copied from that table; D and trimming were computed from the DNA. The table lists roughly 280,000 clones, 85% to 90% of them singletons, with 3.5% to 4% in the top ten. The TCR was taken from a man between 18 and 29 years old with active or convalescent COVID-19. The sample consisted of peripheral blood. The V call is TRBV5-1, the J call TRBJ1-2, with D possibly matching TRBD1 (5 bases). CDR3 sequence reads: CASSLQHRLGDGYTF. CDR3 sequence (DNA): TGCGCCAGCAGCTTGCAACACAGGCTAGGGGATGGCTACACCTTC.